The entry that follows covers one T cell receptor beta chain sequence. Its antigen has not been determined. The input lacks base qualities; no much larger clone sits a single base away. The data belong to a study of control samples from healthy donors and cancer patients (dated by TCRdb to the early 2020s). Libraries were built with the immunoSEQ multiplex PCR assay. TCRdb re-hosts the immuneACCESS table, in-frame sequences only. Its copies lack some clones; in the studies checked, an unresolved V gene accounts for under half of them, and the cause for the rest is not known. A total of 45,000 or so clones appear in this sample, under 95% of them only once. The ten most abundant clones make up roughly 23% of the sample. The germline V gene yields KGHDR for CDR1 and SFDVKD for CDR2. Trimmed from V: 1 base; trimmed from J: 0 bases; junction bases lacking a gene match: 8. Inclusive of the bounding cysteine and phenylalanine, the CDR3 is 18 residues long. The CDR3 DNA has 54 bases and is translated from base 1.

The sequencing sample was made of PBMCs. The chain joins TRBV24-1 to TRBJ2-1; 7 nucleotides in the junction match TRBD2. The source is a woman aged 40 to 50 with head and neck cancer. The nucleotide sequence is given as TGTGCCACCAGTGATTTTCACAGCGGGGCATCCTCCTACAATGAGCAGTTCTTC. Translated, this is CATSDFHSGASSYNEQFF.